This paragraph reports one T cell receptor beta chain. Its antigen remains unidentified. No much larger clone is present one base from it, and per-base qualities are unavailable. This record belongs to a study of CD8 T cells in seronegative destructive rheumatoid arthritis (dated by TCRdb to 2018 to 2020). Study-wide context: At the time of sampling, biological drugs were being given to seven out of the eight CND-RA patients. Peripheral CD8+ TCRbeta repertoires of CCP-negative destructive rheumatoid arthritis (CND-RA) patients were compared with newly diagnosed seropositive RA, seronegative RA and healthy controls. Rather than undergoing new sequencing, the seropositive RA, seronegative RA and healthy control comparison cohorts were drawn from an earlier published TCRbeta dataset. Beyond this particular receptor, the publication reports: Across the 95,000 to 150,000 clonotypes tested, no public clonotype enrichment was retained after Benjamini-Hochberg correction. The study acknowledged the small size of the CND-RA cohort as a limitation. Compared with controls and other RA subtypes, CND-RA repertoires contained more CMV-reactive and fewer influenza A-reactive CD8+ TCRbeta sequences. After adjustment for age, less diverse and more clonal CD8+ TCRbeta repertoires appeared to be present in CND-RA patients than in other RA subtypes. The authors read the apparently distinct set of enriched public clonotypes carried by CND-RA patients as support for a separate disease subset. Because diagnostic samples were lacking, the TCR repertoire differences may partly reflect years of poor disease control rather than having been present at onset.

Genomic DNA from CD8+ cells was used for TCRbeta sequencing, which was performed according to the manufacturer's instructions. TCRbeta sequencing used the immunoSEQ assay and was run at a genomics technology centre in Finland. The paper's data handling went like this. Clonotype tables generated by the immunoSEQ preprocessing pipeline were converted into VDJtools format, and non-productive clonotypes were filtered out. Any sample with fewer than 10,000 reads was excluded, the remaining samples were subsampled to 10,000 reads, and most of the eight CND-RA samples made it through. The VDJtools CalcDiversityStats function was applied to data subsampled to 10,000 reads to calculate Shannon-Wiener, Simpson and clonality indices. To infer antigen specificity, non-singleton TCRbeta clonotypes were hard-matched against VDJdb, meaning no mismatches were allowed. CDR3 sequences that differed by a single amino acid (Hamming distance 1) were grouped into clusters that potentially share antigen targets. Group enrichment of public clonotypes was tested with one-sided Fisher's exact tests after groups were resampled to six samples, with the procedure repeated ten times. TCRdb provides this immuneACCESS table in a form limited to in-frame rearrangements. Some clones are lacking; in checked studies, under half of them reflect an unresolved V gene, and why the rest are absent is not known. V and J calls and clone size are copied from that table; D and trimming were computed from the DNA. The sample table contains about 4,100 clones; only one count was recorded for approximately 78% of them. The ten biggest clones cover roughly 38% of the sample.

CND-RA patients tested negative on the clinical CCP2 antibody test, and even with active therapy their joint destruction kept progressing. Every CND-RA patient showed typical joint destruction in the wrists and ankles and had failed conventional anti-rheumatic therapy. Instead of being sampled at diagnosis, CND-RA patients were sampled after long disease histories, which in several cases spanned decades. About 50 millilitres of EDTA-anticoagulated peripheral blood were drawn from each patient. Peripheral blood mononuclear cells were isolated by Ficoll-Paque PLUS density gradient separation. CD8+ cells were isolated from fresh or cryopreserved PBMCs by AutoMACS magnetic bead positive selection, with purity checked by flow cytometry. Nucleospin Tissue or Tissue XS kits were used for genomic DNA extraction, and quantification was performed on a Qubit 2.0 fluorometer. CDR3 length: 14 amino acids, cysteine to phenylalanine. Only the CDR3 part of the read is kept: 42 bases, read in frame from the first base. CDR1 and CDR2 are read off the germline V gene (reference sequence) as SGHNT and YYREEE. The V and J ends are trimmed by 2 bases and 8 bases, leaving 11 bases between them.

The sequenced material came from CD8+ T cells from blood. The sequence came from a woman between 45 and 75 years old with seronegative destructive rheumatoid arthritis. The rearrangement combines TRBV5-4 with TRBJ1-6; TRBD1 might be the D gene, on 6 matching bases. The nucleotide sequence reads as follows: TGTGCCAGCAGCTTATCGGCAGGGGATTCACCCCTCCACTTT. Its protein is CASSLSAGDSPLHF.